The next 15 T cell receptor beta chains were all read from a single sample in a study of cytomegalovirus exposure and HLA in healthy donors. Libraries were prepared by immunoSEQ multiplex PCR; TCRdb keeps only in-frame clonotypes and omits some of them. The data contain under 250,000 clones, roughly 90% of them seen just once; the ten biggest clones take up around 12%. Sequencing was performed on PBMCs. The receptors were gathered from a man aged 18 to 35 in good health and CMV-seropositive.

The chain recombines TRBV13 with TRBJ2-1; D could derive from TRBD1 or TRBD2 (5 bases each). The CDR3 runs to 15 residues. The germline V and J ends were trimmed by 3 bases and 3 bases, with 12 bases remaining between them. CDR1 and CDR2 from the germline V gene are PRHDT and FYEKMQ (reference sequence). The CDR3 bases are TGTGCCAGCAGCTTTGGGGCCGGGAACTACAATGAGCAGTTCTTC. Its translation: CASSFGAGNYNEQFF.

The V call is TRBV14, the J call TRBJ2-7, with D possibly matching TRBD2 (5 bases). Germline loops: CDR1 SGHDN, CDR2 FVKESK. The CDR3 covers 13 residues. Trimming removed 4 bases from V and 5 bases from J, with 12 bases in between. For the CDR3, the DNA is TGTGCCAGCAGCCCTACTAGTTACCACGAGCAGTACTTC. This codes for CASSPTSYHEQYF.

A few counts support this clone. The gene calls are TRBV6-1 and TRBJ1-5; D remains unclear. The germline V gene has CDR1 MNHNS and CDR2 SASEGT. The V end was cut by 3 bases, the J end by 0 bases, with 12 bases between. The CDR3 contains 16 residues. The CDR3 nucleotides are TGTGCCAGCAGTGAGGCGGTTCTTAATAGCAATCAGCCCCAGCATTTT. Protein sequence: CASSEAVLNSNQPQHF.

The rearrangement uses TRBV21-1 and TRBJ2-7; the tabulated D call, TRBD1, remains unverified against the DNA. TRBV21-1 is labeled a pseudogene. The CDR3 spans 15 residues. The CDR3 loop reads CASSRPGTGSREQYF. Written as DNA, the CDR3 is TGTGCCAGCAGCAGGCCCGGGACAGGGTCCCGCGAGCAGTACTTC.

The V gene is TRBV2, the J gene TRBJ2-3; 9 nucleotides match TRBD2. This CDR3 comprises 22 residues. From germline, CDR1 is SNHLY and CDR2 FYNNEI. V shed 7 bases and J 8 bases; nucleotides not matched to a gene: 34. CDR3 loop: CASIVSPGLASTQTRKGATQYF. DNA of the CDR3: TGTGCCAGCATTGTGTCTCCCGGACTAGCGAGTACGCAAACCCGAAAGGGGGCTACGCAGTATTTT.

The rearrangement links TRBV27 to TRBJ1-2, with D unresolved. The CDR3 sequence is 14 residues long. Germline CDR1 and CDR2: MNHEY and SMNVEV (reference sequence). V was pared by 3 bases and J by 8 bases, with 16 bases between. CDR3 coding DNA: TGTGCCAGCAGTTTCACTACACGCATTGGAGGCTACACCTTC. Encoded protein: CASSFTTRIGGYTF.

The rearrangement uses TRBV6-4 and TRBJ2-1; D gene uncertain. V dropped 5 bases and J dropped 0 bases, with 8 bases sitting between them. This CDR3 has 14 amino acids. Germline V CDR1 and CDR2: MRHNA, SNTAGT. The chain's CDR3 is CASSPSSSYNEQFF. Here the CDR3 DNA reads TGTGCCAGCAGTCCCTCGAGCTCCTACAATGAGCAGTTCTTC.

The chain employs TRBV7-2 and TRBJ2-7; 10 nucleotides align to TRBD2. V trimming: 5 bases; J trimming: 2 bases; junction bases outside the gene matches: 3. The CDR3 consists of 14 residues. Germline V gives CDR1 SGHTA, CDR2 FQGNSA. DNA of the CDR3: TGTGCCAGCAGCAGGACTAGCGGAACCTACGAGCAGTACTTC. This gives the protein CASSRTSGTYEQYF.

V is TRBV29-1 and J is TRBJ2-3; no clear D gene. V gave up 6 bases and J gave up 1 base, with 8 bases separating them. CDR3 length: 12 residues. Germline V gene lookup returns CDR1 SQVTM and CDR2 ANQGSEA. DNA of the CDR3: TGCAGCGTGGCTAGAGGCACAGATACGCAGTATTTT. This encodes CSVARGTDTQYF.

The CDR3 DNA is TGCGCCAGCAGCCTGCCAGGGGGCGTTTACGAGCAGTACTTC. This encodes CASSLPGGVYEQYF. The chain uses TRBV5-1 and TRBJ2-7, with 8 bases that match TRBD1. Germline values: CDR1 SGHRS, CDR2 YFSETQ. The CDR3 is 14 residues long. V was clipped by 4 bases and J by 4 bases; unmatched bases: 7.

CDR3 region: CASSPIQGQGAETQYF. The CDR3 DNA is TGTGCCAGCAGCCCAATTCAAGGACAGGGGGCCGAGACCCAGTACTTC. This chain connects TRBV7-9 to TRBJ2-5, with 11 bases fitting TRBD1. The CDR3 has 16 residues. Trimming removed 5 bases from V and 5 bases from J; junction bases left unmatched: 10. The germline V gene has CDR1 SEHNR and CDR2 FQNEAQ (reference sequence).

This clone has just a few counts. The chain joins TRBV6-6 to TRBJ2-3, with D unresolved. V dropped 2 bases and J dropped 1 base, with 4 bases sitting between them. There are 13 residues in the CDR3. CDR1 is MNHNY and CDR2 is SVGAGI in the germline V gene (reference sequence). The CDR3 spells CASSYEGTDTQYF. CDR3 bases: TGTGCCAGCAGTTACGAGGGCACAGATACGCAGTATTTT.

The V and J genes are TRBV27 and TRBJ2-1, with TRBD1 matching over 7 bases. CDR1 and CDR2 (germline): MNHEY, SMNVEV (reference sequence). The CDR3 totals 17 residues. The ends lost 1 base at V and 0 bases at J; junction bases unmatched: 6. The CDR3 DNA reads TGTGCCAGCAGTTTATTGGGGACAGCTAGCTCCTACAATGAGCAGTTCTTC. Translation gives CASSLLGTASSYNEQFF.

V gene TRBV27 combines with J gene TRBJ2-2; 8 bases are a match to TRBD1. The CDR3 covers 15 residues. The J segment lost 8 bases and the V segment lost 3 bases, leaving 8 bases of the junction unmatched. Germline CDR1 is MNHEY and CDR2 is SMNVEV (reference sequence). CDR3 sequence (DNA): TGTGCCAGCAGTTTCCGGACAGGGAGTTATGGGGAGCTGTTTTTT. Translating it yields CASSFRTGSYGELFF.

This CDR3 reads CARGTAGNEQYF. The DNA of the CDR3 is TGTGCCAGAGGGACAGCGGGGAACGAGCAGTACTTC. V gene TRBV2 combines with J gene TRBJ2-7, with D perhaps TRBD1 or TRBD2 (7 bases each). Trimming pared 9 bases from V and 5 bases from J, leaving 14 bases between. CDR1 and CDR2 (germline): SNHLY, FYNNEI. This CDR3 region has 12 residues.